One and the same sample provided the 32 T cell receptor beta chains below, sequenced in a study of blood T cell repertoires in COVID-19. Clones were read by immunoSEQ multiplex PCR, and TCRdb kept only the in-frame ones, dropping some. Of some 150,000 clones listed, 87% are singletons. Sequencing input: peripheral blood. The receptor source for this set is a woman aged 50 to 60 with acute or convalescent COVID-19.

This clone was seen more than once but under ten times. The rearrangement links TRBV27 to TRBJ1-6; unclear D gene. The CDR3 extends over 18 amino acids. V shed 4 bases and J shed 6 bases, with 22 bases lying between them. Looked up from germline, CDR1 is MNHEY and CDR2 is SMNVEV (reference sequence). The CDR3 DNA sequence: TGTGCCAGCAGTTGGAAAAGACAAAGTTCGAGCCCTAATTCACCCCTCCACTTT. It is translated as CASSWKRQSSSPNSPLHF.

The genes are TRBV2 and TRBJ1-4; 8 nucleotides agree with TRBD1. Germline CDR1 reads SNHLY; CDR2 reads FYNNEI. Trimming removed 6 bases from V and 10 bases from J; junction bases left unmatched: 10. The CDR3 totals 14 residues. DNA of the CDR3: TGTGCCAGCAGACCGGACAGGGAGATTGGAAAACTGTTTTTT. As protein: CASRPDREIGKLFF.

In this sample, this clone turned up a few times. The same CDR3 also results from other DNA sequences found in this sample. CDR3 in amino acids: CASSLVGGELGYGYTF. For the CDR3, the DNA is TGTGCCAGCAGCTTAGTAGGAGGAGAACTTGGGTATGGCTACACCTTC. V and J are TRBV7-8 and TRBJ1-2; the D is unclear. The germline V gene encodes CDR1 SGHVS and CDR2 FQNEAQ. With 1 base removed from V and 5 bases from J, the gap between germline ends came to 17 bases. The CDR3 sequence is 16 residues long. The full variable domain, completed using reference TRBV7-8 and TRBJ1-2, is GAGVSQSPRYKVAKRGQDVALRCDPISGHVSLFWYQQALGQGPEFLTYFQNEAQLDKSGLPSDRFFAERPEGSVSTLKIQRTQQEDSAVYLCASSLVGGELGYGYTFGSGTRLTVV.

V usage is TRBV7-3 and J usage is TRBJ1-2, with 10 bases that match TRBD1. This CDR3 has 18 amino acids. The germline V gene encodes CDR1 SGHTA and CDR2 FQGTGA. Losses at the gene ends were 5 bases for V and 3 bases for J; bases not matched to a gene: 15. The CDR3 DNA sequence: TGTGCCAGCAGCCCCAAGTCTCGTTCCGGGACAGGGGACTATGGCTACACCTTC. Its translation is CASSPKSRSGTGDYGYTF.

The chain carries TRBV7-3 and TRBJ1-1; TRBD1 aligns across 9 bases. The CDR3 is made up of 14 amino acids. The V gene end was trimmed by 5 bases and the J gene end by 1 base; junction bases not matched to a gene: 2. CDR1 and CDR2 (germline): SGHTA, FQGTGA. CDR3 amino acids: CASSLDRGNTEAFF. CDR3 DNA: TGTGCCAGCAGCCTGGACAGGGGGAACACTGAAGCTTTCTTT.

V usage is TRBV9 and J usage is TRBJ1-2; D remains unclear. V was pared by 3 bases and J by 4 bases, with 19 bases between. CDR1 is SGDLS, CDR2 YYNGEE, per germline. The CDR3 is 16 amino acids. CDR3 amino acids: CASSADVRSTRYGYTF. In nucleotides, the CDR3 is TGTGCCAGCAGCGCAGACGTGAGGAGCACACGCTATGGCTACACCTTC.

The V gene is TRBV19, the J gene TRBJ1-4; TRBD1 might be the D (5 bases). Looked up from germline, CDR1 is LNHDA and CDR2 is SQIVND (reference sequence). Trimming stripped 1 base from V and 7 bases from J, with 7 bases between. There are 13 residues in the CDR3. DNA for the CDR3: TGTGCCAGTAGTATAGCCAGGGCTGAAAAACTGTTTTTT. Translation: CASSIARAEKLFF.

The chain joins TRBV7-3 to TRBJ1-2; weak D call: TRBD1 (6 bases). The ends were cut back, 2 bases at V and 4 bases at J, with 8 bases in the middle. There are 13 residues in the CDR3. CDR1 SGHTA and CDR2 FQGTGA come from the germline V gene. CDR3 residues: CASSLQGSYGYTF. The CDR3 DNA reads TGTGCCAGCAGCTTACAGGGGTCCTATGGCTACACCTTC.

The chain joins TRBV12-3 or TRBV12-4 to TRBJ2-7, with a weak D call TRBD1 (6 bases). There are 13 residues in the CDR3. V dropped 7 bases and J dropped 4 bases, with 14 bases sitting between them. CDR3 residues: CASTLTGRYEQYF. CDR3 sequence (DNA): TGTGCCAGCACCCTGACAGGCCGTTACGAGCAGTACTTC.

The chain uses TRBV5-1 and TRBJ1-3; D ambiguous. The CDR3 contains 16 residues. The germline gives CDR1 SGHRS, CDR2 YFSETQ. The V gene lost 0 bases and the J gene lost 4 bases, with 14 bases spanning the gap. The CDR3 DNA reads as TGCGCCAGCAGCTTGGATGGGTCAGCGCCCGGAAACACCATATATTTT. Translating it yields CASSLDGSAPGNTIYF.

The gene calls are TRBV3-1 (or the pseudogene TRBV3-2) and TRBJ2-7; 7 positions match TRBD2. This CDR3 is 14 amino acids long. V gave up 4 bases and J gave up 4 bases; unmatched junction bases: 7. The germline V gene encodes CDR1 LGHDT and CDR2 YNNKEL (reference sequence). The DNA of the CDR3 is TGTGCCAGCAGCCTTCGCGGGGGAGATTACGAGCAGTACTTC. Translation gives CASSLRGGDYEQYF.

The rearrangement uses TRBV29-1 and TRBJ2-3; 7 bases align to TRBD1. The CDR3 contains 13 residues. The germline V gene has CDR1 SQVTM and CDR2 ANQGSEA. V was clipped by 2 bases and J by 4 bases; unmatched bases: 3. The CDR3 DNA follows: TGCAGCGTTGAACAGGACAGGTCAGATACGCAGTATTTT. Translation gives CSVEQDRSDTQYF.

This chain connects TRBV18 to TRBJ2-1, with 9 bases matching TRBD2. The length of the CDR3 is 17 residues. V shed 3 bases, J shed 6 bases, and the junction held 12 bases outside the gene matches. Germline V gene lookup returns CDR1 KGHSH and CDR2 LQKENI. CDR3 DNA sequence: TGTGCCAGCTCACCTCTGTTACGGACTAGCGTTTTCAATGAGCAGTTCTTC. Protein: CASSPLLRTSVFNEQFF.

The gene calls are TRBV5-6 and TRBJ1-2; D is uncertain. V was cut by 4 bases and J by 2 bases, with 6 bases left in between. CDR1 and CDR2 from the germline V gene are SGHDT and YYEEEE. This CDR3 spans 12 amino acids. CDR3 DNA: TGTGCCAGCAGCCCGGGAAACTATGGCTACACCTTC. It encodes CASSPGNYGYTF.

This chain joins TRBV5-6 and TRBJ2-3; 11 positions match TRBD2. Germline CDR1 SGHDT, CDR2 YYEEEE. The junction had 10 bases not matched to a gene; V was cut back by 4 bases and J by 0 bases. This CDR3 has 18 amino acids. CDR3 sequence reads: CASSTGTSGVESTDTQYF. Written as DNA, the CDR3 is TGTGCCAGCAGCACCGGGACTAGCGGCGTGGAAAGCACAGATACGCAGTATTTT.

This chain links TRBV6-6 with TRBJ1-5; 7 positions match TRBD1. Germline loops: CDR1 MNHNY, CDR2 SVGAGI (reference sequence). Trimming removed 5 bases from V and 7 bases from J; junction bases left unmatched: 5. This CDR3 is built from 13 residues. DNA of the CDR3: TGTGCCAGCAGTCTCGGGACAGCCCAGCCCCAGCATTTT. This codes for CASSLGTAQPQHF.

The J gene is TRBJ2-3, the V gene TRBV30; D is perhaps TRBD2 (6 bases). Trimming cost V 0 bases and J 5 bases, with 18 bases left between them. The CDR3 is made up of 16 amino acids. Germline V gene data show CDR1 as GTSNPN and CDR2 as SVGIG (reference sequence). CDR3 DNA sequence: TGTGCCTGGAGTGTAGGAGCGGGCGTTAGGGGAGATACGCAGTATTTT. Protein: CAWSVGAGVRGDTQYF.

This clone was detected only once. This chain links TRBV6-5 with TRBJ2-7; 10 bases fit TRBD1. Per germline, CDR1 MNHEY and CDR2 SVGAGI. V lost 6 bases, J lost 0 bases, and 5 bases stayed unmatched. The CDR3 is 15 residues long. As DNA, the CDR3 is TGTGCCAGCAGCGGGGGACAGGGGTACTCCTACGAGCAGTACTTC. Encoded protein: CASSGGQGYSYEQYF.

The chain carries TRBV11-2 and TRBJ2-5; D not resolved. The V end was cut by 5 bases, the J end by 4 bases, with 14 bases between. Looked up from germline, CDR1 is SGHAT and CDR2 is FQNNGV. This CDR3 region has 14 residues. CDR3 in amino acids: CASSPFERGETQYF. CDR3 DNA sequence: TGTGCCAGCAGCCCCTTTGAGAGAGGAGAGACCCAGTACTTC.

The J gene is TRBJ2-7, the V gene TRBV19, with 8 bases that match TRBD2. Per germline, CDR1 LNHDA and CDR2 SQIVND (reference sequence). The CDR3 runs 15 residues. Trimming cost V 1 base and J 7 bases; bases outside gene matches: 9. DNA of the CDR3: TGTGCCAGTAGTATAGGGAGCGGGAGTGCTCGAGAGCAGTACTTC. Its translation is CASSIGSGSAREQYF.

The CDR3 sequence: CASSTGTGTEAFF. In nucleotides, the CDR3 is TGTGCCAGCTCGACAGGGACCGGGACTGAAGCTTTCTTT. The J gene is TRBJ1-1, the V gene TRBV6-4, with 7 bases identical to TRBD1. V dropped 8 bases and J dropped 5; count of bases not matched to a gene: 8. There are 13 residues in the CDR3. Germline values: CDR1 MRHNA, CDR2 SNTAGT.

V gene TRBV29-1 combines with J gene TRBJ1-2; 9 bases line up with TRBD1. Germline V lookup: CDR1 SQVTM, CDR2 ANQGSEA. Trimming cost V 7 bases and J 4 bases; bases outside gene matches: 7. The CDR3 has 13 residues. CDR3 residues: CSARGQGSYGYTF. The DNA for the CDR3 is TGCAGCGCACGAGGACAGGGGAGCTATGGCTACACCTTC. The whole variable domain, remainder taken from reference TRBV29-1 and TRBJ1-2, is SAVISQKPSRDICQRGTSLTIQCQVDSQVTMMFWYRQQPGQSLTLIATANQGSEATYESGFVIDKFPISRPNLTFSTLTVSNMSPEDSSIYLCSARGQGSYGYTFGSGTRLTVV.

The chain joins TRBV6-5 to TRBJ2-2; TRBD2 might be the D (6 bases). This CDR3 contains 13 residues. V was trimmed by 7 bases and J by 6 bases, leaving 12 bases between them. In germline, CDR1 is MNHEY, CDR2 SVGAGI. The CDR3 loop is CASKRAGSGELFF. The CDR3, as DNA: TGTGCCAGCAAGCGGGCGGGATCCGGGGAGCTGTTTTTT.

The chain recombines TRBV19 with TRBJ2-7; 7 nucleotides match TRBD1. The CDR3 runs to 15 residues. The germline gives CDR1 LNHDA, CDR2 SQIVND (reference sequence). J lost 3 bases, V lost 1 base, and 6 bases had no gene match. DNA of the CDR3: TGTGCCAGTAGTATAGTTTTGGACAGGAACTACGAGCAGTACTTC. It yields the protein CASSIVLDRNYEQYF.

This clone was observed once. The chain has TRBV7-9 and TRBJ2-7; the D gene is possibly TRBD2 (5 bases). Per germline, CDR1 SEHNR and CDR2 FQNEAQ (reference sequence). This CDR3 is built from 15 residues. The V end lost 5 bases, the J end lost 2 bases, and 16 bases lay between the germline ends. CDR3 DNA sequence: TGTGCCAGCAGCCCCGGCCGGACTCCACCCTACGAGCAGTACTTC. Residues: CASSPGRTPPYEQYF.

CDR3 loop: CASSLEGRVIGGYTF. The CDR3 region has the DNA TGTGCCAGCAGCTTGGAGGGCAGGGTAATTGGTGGCTACACCTTC. The chain joins TRBV5-4 to TRBJ1-2; a possible D gene is TRBD1 (5 bases). Germline lookup yields CDR1 SGHNT and CDR2 YYREEE (reference sequence). The CDR3 has 15 amino acids. V gave up 0 bases and J gave up 7 bases, with 16 bases separating them.

The CDR3 DNA reads as TGTGCCAGCAGCCCAAGGACTAGCCCCGATACGCAGTATTTT. It is translated as CASSPRTSPDTQYF. This chain uses TRBV5-6 with TRBJ2-3, with 8 bases that match TRBD2. The V and J ends lost 4 bases and 6 bases, in that order; junction bases with no gene match: 7. CDR3 length equals 14 residues. Germline CDR1 and CDR2: SGHDT and YYEEEE.

The chain employs TRBV24-1 and TRBJ2-2; 8 nucleotides match TRBD1. The germline V gene has CDR1 KGHDR and CDR2 SFDVKD. J lost 6 bases, V lost 9 bases, and 2 bases had no gene match. The CDR3 extends over 12 amino acids. The CDR3 reads CATRTGPGELFF. The CDR3 coding sequence is TGTGCCACCCGGACAGGGCCCGGGGAGCTGTTTTTT.

The chain employs TRBV6-5 and TRBJ1-3; weak D call: TRBD1 (6 bases). CDR1 MNHEY and CDR2 SVGAGI come from the germline V gene. V gave up 4 bases and J gave up 0 bases, with 13 bases separating them. The CDR3 loop spans 16 amino acids. CDR3 bases: TGTGCCAGCAGTTGGGGACAAACTGCCTCTGGAAACACCATATATTTT. Residues: CASSWGQTASGNTIYF.

The chain couples TRBV11-1 to TRBJ1-2; tentatively, D is TRBD1 (6 bases). V dropped 5 bases and J dropped 4 bases, with 11 bases sitting between them. CDR3 length: 13 residues. CDR1 SGHAT and CDR2 FQDESV come from the germline V gene (reference sequence). The CDR3 loop reads CASSTQGFYGYTF. Written as DNA, the CDR3 is TGTGCCAGCAGCACACAGGGATTCTATGGCTACACCTTC. The full variable domain, completed using reference TRBV11-1 and TRBJ1-2, is EAEVAQSPRYKITEKSQAVAFWCDPISGHATLYWYRQILGQGPELLVQFQDESVVDDSQLPKDRFSAERLKGVDSTLKIQPAELGDSAMYLCASSTQGFYGYTFGSGTRLTVV.

The rearrangement links TRBV19 to TRBJ2-5; 9 nucleotides line up with TRBD1. CDR1 LNHDA and CDR2 SQIVND come from the germline V gene (reference sequence). V lost 3 bases and J lost 3; bases outside the gene matches: 5. The CDR3 covers 15 residues. The DNA of the CDR3 is TGTGCCAGTAGTATGGCACAGGGGGCGAAAGAGACCCAGTACTTC. It encodes CASSMAQGAKETQYF.

The rearrangement joins TRBV7-9 to TRBJ2-2; the match to TRBD2 covers 14 bases. The germline V gene has CDR1 SEHNR and CDR2 FQNEAQ (reference sequence). J was trimmed by 6 bases and V by 3 bases; bases with no gene match: 6. CDR3 length equals 17 residues. The CDR3 here is CASSFPGLAGDSGELFF. DNA of the CDR3: TGTGCCAGCAGCTTCCCGGGACTAGCGGGAGATTCCGGGGAGCTGTTTTTT.